The 6 T cell receptor beta chains below were found in one sample sequenced in a study of spatial heterogeneity in lung cancer. TCRdb reprocessed the 5' RACE reads with MiXCR, giving one entry per CDR3 protein. The data show roughly 91,000 distinct CDR3 sequences, approximately 18% seen once. Time point of the sample: sample taken at primary tumor resection. Unsorted samples of tumor, nontumor lung or frozen PBMC had their whole RNA sequenced. The sequencing here drew on PBMCs, taken at surgery. The receptors here all came from a male donor with early-stage non-small cell lung cancer.

This sequence joins TRBV28 and TRBJ1-1; D not certain. Germline CDR1 MDHEN, CDR2 SYDVKM. The length of the CDR3 is 12 residues. V was pared by 3 bases and J by 8 bases, with 10 bases between. CDR3 region: CASSFGRSEAFF. The CDR3 DNA reads as TGTGCCAGCAGTTTTGGGAGATCGGAAGCTTTCTTT.

The chain recombines TRBV4-1 with TRBJ2-3; either TRBD1 or TRBD2 may supply D (5 bases each). This CDR3 contains 14 residues. The V and J ends lost 1 base and 8 bases respectively, with 13 bases between them. In germline, CDR1 is MGHRA, CDR2 YSYEKL. The CDR3 nucleotides are TGCGCCAGCAGCCAAGGGGGGTATCTCGGTACGCAGTATTTT. Amino acids: CASSQGGYLGTQYF.

This clonotype was recorded at least ten times. The chain is built from TRBV28 and TRBJ2-7; D is unclear. Between the trimmed V and J ends, which lost 1 base and 4 bases, there was a span of 11 bases. CDR3 length: 14 amino acids. Germline V gene data show CDR1 as MDHEN and CDR2 as SYDVKM. CDR3 residues: CASSLLDSIYEQYF. The DNA for the CDR3 is TGTGCCAGCAGTTTATTAGACTCGATTTACGAGCAGTACTTC. The variable domain in full, with the rest retrieved from reference TRBV28 and TRBJ2-7, is DVKVTQSSRYLVKRTGEKVFLECVQDMDHENMFWYRQDPGLGLRLIYFSYDVKMKEKGDIPEGYSVSREKKERFSLILESASTNQTSMYLCASSLLDSIYEQYFGPGTRLTVT.

In this sample, this clonotype turned up a few times. This chain links TRBV27 with TRBJ1-6; weak D call: TRBD1 (5 bases). V was cut by 10 bases and J by 11 bases, with 15 bases left in between. The CDR3 runs to 12 residues. CDR1 is MNHEY, CDR2 SMNVEV, per germline (reference sequence). The CDR3: CAIYGGTAPLHF. CDR3 nucleotides: TGTGCCATTTACGGGGGGACGGCACCCCTCCACTTT.

The chain links TRBV10-3 to TRBJ2-3, with 10 bases fitting TRBD1. Germline V gives CDR1 ENHRY, CDR2 SYGVKD. J lost 0 bases, V lost 7 bases, and 13 bases had no gene match. This CDR3 has 18 amino acids. The CDR3 reads CAITSRTGGGSSTDTQYF. The CDR3, as DNA: TGTGCCATCACTTCCCGGACAGGGGGGGGGAGCAGCACAGATACGCAGTATTTT.

V and J are TRBV3-1 and TRBJ1-3; D not resolved. Per the germline V gene, CDR1 is LGHDT and CDR2 is YNNKEL (reference sequence). Trimming removed 8 bases at V and 3 bases at J, with 14 bases between. CDR3 length: 14 residues. CDR3 sequence (DNA): TGTGCCAGCGGAGAGGCGGCACGTGGAAACACCATATATTTT. Its translation: CASGEAARGNTIYF.